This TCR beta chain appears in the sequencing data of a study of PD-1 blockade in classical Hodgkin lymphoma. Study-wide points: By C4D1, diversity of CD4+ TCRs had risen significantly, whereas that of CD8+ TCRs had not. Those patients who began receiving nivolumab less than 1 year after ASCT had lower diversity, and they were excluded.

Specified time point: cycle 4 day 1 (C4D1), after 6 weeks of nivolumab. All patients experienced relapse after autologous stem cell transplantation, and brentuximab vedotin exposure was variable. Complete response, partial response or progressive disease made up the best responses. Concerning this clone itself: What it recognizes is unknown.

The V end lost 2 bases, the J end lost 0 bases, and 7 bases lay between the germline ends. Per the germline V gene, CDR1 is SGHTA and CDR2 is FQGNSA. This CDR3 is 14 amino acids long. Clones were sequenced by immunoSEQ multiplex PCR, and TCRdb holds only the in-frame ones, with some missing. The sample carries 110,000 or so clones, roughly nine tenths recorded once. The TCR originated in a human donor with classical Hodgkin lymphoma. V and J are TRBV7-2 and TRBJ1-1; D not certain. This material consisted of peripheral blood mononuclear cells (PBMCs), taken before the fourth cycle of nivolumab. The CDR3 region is CASSLKSLNTEAFF. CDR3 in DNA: TGTGCCAGCAGCTTAAAATCGCTGAACACTGAAGCTTTCTTT. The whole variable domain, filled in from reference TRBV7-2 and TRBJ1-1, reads GAGVSQSPSNKVTEKGKDVELRCDPISGHTALYWYRQSLGQGLEFLIYFQGNSAPDKSGLPSDRFSAERTGGSVSTLTIQRTQQEDSAVYLCASSLKSLNTEAFFGQGTRLTVV.